Below, 12 T cell receptor beta chains from the same sample are listed, as sequenced in a study of early T cells in non-severe SARS-CoV-2 infection. TCRdb recomputed calls from the 5' RACE reads with MiXCR, one row per CDR3 protein. Of roughly 99,000 distinct CDR3 sequences in the sample, approximately 12% were seen once. Sequences were derived from whole blood, sampled at baseline. The receptors were sampled from an adult who was a healthcare worker with PCR-confirmed SARS-CoV-2 infection or an uninfected control (not recorded which).

This clonotype occurred many times. CDR3 in amino acids: CAVYPVWQNPSGTEAFF. The CDR3 DNA reads as TGTGCCGTCTACCCAGTTTGGCAGAACCCCTCGGGGACTGAAGCTTTCTTT. The chain links TRBV30 to TRBJ1-1, with unresolved D. CDR3 length: 17 residues. Germline V lookup: CDR1 GTSNPN, CDR2 SVGIG (reference sequence). V was cut by 8 bases and J by 5 bases, with 30 bases left in between.

This clonotype has a handful of counts. The rearrangement uses TRBV6-5 and TRBJ2-3, with D possibly matching TRBD2 (7 bases). Trimming stripped 5 bases from V and 2 bases from J, with 14 bases between. CDR3 length equals 15 residues. Germline CDR1 is MNHEY and CDR2 is SVGAGI. CDR3 sequence: CASSPSRGATDTQYF. For the CDR3, the DNA is TGTGCCAGCAGTCCCTCTCGGGGGGCCACAGATACGCAGTATTTT.

The chain links TRBV10-3 to TRBJ2-7; 11 bases map to TRBD2. With V trimmed by 10 bases and J by 1 base, 9 bases remained unmatched. The germline V gene has CDR1 ENHRY and CDR2 SYGVKD. The CDR3 is 15 residues long. CDR3 DNA sequence: TGTGCCAGTTATAGCGGGAGGGGCGATTCCTACGAGCAGTACTTC. Translating gives CASYSGRGDSYEQYF.

The sample holds many counts of this clonotype. The rearrangement joins TRBV29-1 to TRBJ1-2; D is unresolved. The CDR3 is made up of 12 amino acids. Trimming took off 5 bases at V and 1 base at J, with 8 bases between the two ends. Germline-derived CDR1 and CDR2 are SQVTM and ANQGSEA. CDR3 nucleotide sequence: TGCAGCGTTTTTGCTAGTAACTATGGCTACACCTTC. Translating gives CSVFASNYGYTF.

This clonotype was counted between two and nine times. The chain employs TRBV6-6 and TRBJ2-7; D is perhaps TRBD2 (5 bases). Between the trimmed V and J ends, which lost 10 bases and 5 bases, there was a span of 12 bases. The CDR3 extends over 11 amino acids. Germline CDR1 is MNHNY and CDR2 is SVGAGI (reference sequence). Written as DNA, the CDR3 is TGTGCCACCCGTACCGGGGACGAGCAGTACTTC. Translation gives CATRTGDEQYF.

This clonotype was seen a handful of times. The chain recombines TRBV15 with TRBJ2-1, with 10 bases fitting TRBD2. Germline CDR1 reads LNHNV; CDR2 reads YYDKDF (reference sequence). CDR3 length: 16 amino acids. The V and J ends lost 2 bases and 2 bases, in that order; junction bases with no gene match: 3. The DNA of the CDR3 is TGTGCCACCAGCAGACGCCTAGCGGGGGCCTACAATGAGCAGTTCTTC. Translation gives CATSRRLAGAYNEQFF.

This clonotype occurred a few times. The chain couples TRBV2 to TRBJ2-6; no clear D. Trimming took 7 bases from V and 4 from J, leaving 17 bases between them. From germline, CDR1 is SNHLY and CDR2 FYNNEI. This CDR3 spans 16 amino acids. The CDR3: CASKDGPRSGANVLTF. The DNA for the CDR3 is TGTGCCAGCAAGGACGGCCCCAGGTCGGGGGCCAACGTCCTGACTTTC.

This clonotype has more than one count but fewer than ten. The chain joins TRBV29-1 to TRBJ2-7; D uncertain. From germline, CDR1 is SQVTM and CDR2 ANQGSEA. With 3 bases removed from V and 2 bases from J, the gap between germline ends came to 14 bases. The CDR3 runs to 14 residues. The CDR3 is CSVEGPSGTYEQYF. The DNA of the CDR3 is TGCAGCGTTGAGGGTCCCAGTGGAACCTACGAGCAGTACTTC.

The gene calls are TRBV5-6 and TRBJ2-2, with D perhaps TRBD2 (6 bases). This CDR3 is built from 15 residues. The germline CDR1 and CDR2 sequences are SGHDT and YYEEEE. V lost 1 base and J lost 1, with 8 bases in between. Here the CDR3 reads CASSLFGGNTGELFF. The CDR3 nucleotides are TGTGCCAGCAGCTTGTTCGGGGGGAACACCGGGGAGCTGTTTTTT.

This clonotype was observed many times. CDR3 loop: CASSSSGGALETQYF. The DNA of the CDR3 is TGTGCCAGCAGCAGCAGCGGGGGGGCCCTGGAGACCCAGTACTTC. The V and J genes are TRBV11-2 and TRBJ2-5; 10 bases map to TRBD2. The V gene's germline CDR1 is SGHAT and CDR2 FQNNGV. This CDR3 is 15 amino acids long. V shed 5 bases, J shed 5 bases, and the junction held 8 bases outside the gene matches.

This clonotype was observed a handful of times. The chain carries TRBV30 and TRBJ2-3; TRBD1 agrees at 7 bases. V lost 0 bases and J lost 10; bases outside the gene matches: 4. Germline CDR1 GTSNPN, CDR2 SVGIG (reference sequence). The CDR3 runs to 12 residues. The CDR3 nucleotides read TGTGCCTGGAGTGTGGGACAGAGGGCGCAGTATTTT. It is translated as CAWSVGQRAQYF.

This clonotype occurred a few times. The gene calls are TRBV6-6 and TRBJ1-4; perhaps TRBD1 as D (5 bases). Deletions cut 6 bases from V and 5 bases from J, with 13 bases between. The length of the CDR3 is 14 residues. Germline CDR1 is MNHNY and CDR2 is SVGAGI (reference sequence). DNA of the CDR3: TGTGCCAGCAGGCCGGGGACGGGAAATGAAAAACTGTTTTTT. Its translation is CASRPGTGNEKLFF.